There are many counts of the clone carrying this T cell receptor (beta chain). The data stem from a study of CD8 T cells in ankylosing spondylitis. In TCRdb, the 5' RACE reads were re-called with MiXCR into one record per CDR3 protein. This sample yields about 240,000 distinct CDR3 sequences, of which about 10% are seen a single time; 6% to 8% belongs to the top ten. V gave up 7 bases and J gave up 4 bases, with 13 bases separating them. Germline CDR1 reads SQVTM; CDR2 reads ANQGSEA. This CDR3 comprises 13 residues. The chain joins TRBV29-1 to TRBJ2-2; D ambiguous. The sequence was obtained from a male donor with ankylosing spondylitis or in good health (not recorded which). The sequenced material came from blood, either unsorted or a sorted T cell fraction (not recorded which). This chain's CDR3 is CSAERSGTGELFF. Here the CDR3 DNA reads TGCAGCGCCGAACGGAGTGGCACCGGGGAGCTGTTTTTT.